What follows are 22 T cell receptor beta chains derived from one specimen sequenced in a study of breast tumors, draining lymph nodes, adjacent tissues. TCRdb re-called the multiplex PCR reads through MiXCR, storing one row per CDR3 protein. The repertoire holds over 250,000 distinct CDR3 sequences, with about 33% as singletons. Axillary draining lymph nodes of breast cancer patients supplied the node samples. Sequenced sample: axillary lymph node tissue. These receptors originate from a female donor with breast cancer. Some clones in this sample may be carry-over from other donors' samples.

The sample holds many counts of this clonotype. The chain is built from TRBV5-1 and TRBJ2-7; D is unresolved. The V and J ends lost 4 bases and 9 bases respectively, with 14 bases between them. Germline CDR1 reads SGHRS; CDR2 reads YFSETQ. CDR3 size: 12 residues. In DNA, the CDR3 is TGCGCCAGCAGCCCCCCCGGTGTTTGGCAGTACTTC. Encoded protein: CASSPPGVWQYF.

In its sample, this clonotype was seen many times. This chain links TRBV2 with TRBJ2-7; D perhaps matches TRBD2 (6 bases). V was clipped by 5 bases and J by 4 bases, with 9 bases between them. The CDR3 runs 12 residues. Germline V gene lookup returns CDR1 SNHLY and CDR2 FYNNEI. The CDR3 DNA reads TGTGCCAGCAGTAATGCGGGATACGAGCAGTACTTC. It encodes CASSNAGYEQYF.

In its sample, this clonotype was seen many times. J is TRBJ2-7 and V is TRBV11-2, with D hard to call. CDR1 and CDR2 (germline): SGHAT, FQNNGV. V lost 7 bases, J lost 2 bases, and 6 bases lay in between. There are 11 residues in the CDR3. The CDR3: CASKGTYEQYF. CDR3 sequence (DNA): TGTGCCAGCAAGGGCACCTACGAGCAGTACTTC. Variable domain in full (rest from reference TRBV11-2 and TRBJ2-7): EAGVAQSPRYKIIEKRQSVAFWCNPISGHATLYWYQQILGQGPKLLIQFQNNGVVDDSQLPKDRFSAERLKGVDSTLKIQPAKLEDSAVYLCASKGTYEQYFGPGTRLTVT.

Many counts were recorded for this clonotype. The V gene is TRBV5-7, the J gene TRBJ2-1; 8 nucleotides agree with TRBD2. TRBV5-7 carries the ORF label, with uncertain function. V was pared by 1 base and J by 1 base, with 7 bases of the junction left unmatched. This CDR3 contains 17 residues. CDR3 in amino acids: CASSLMVAGYSYNEQFF. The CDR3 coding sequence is TGTGCCAGCAGCTTGATGGTAGCGGGATATTCCTACAATGAGCAGTTCTTC.

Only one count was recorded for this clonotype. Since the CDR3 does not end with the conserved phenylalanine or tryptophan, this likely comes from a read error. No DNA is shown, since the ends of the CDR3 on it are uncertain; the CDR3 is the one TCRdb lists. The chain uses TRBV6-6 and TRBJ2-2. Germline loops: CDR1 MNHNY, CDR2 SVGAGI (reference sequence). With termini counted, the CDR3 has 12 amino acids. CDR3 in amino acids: CASSPNTGELMS.

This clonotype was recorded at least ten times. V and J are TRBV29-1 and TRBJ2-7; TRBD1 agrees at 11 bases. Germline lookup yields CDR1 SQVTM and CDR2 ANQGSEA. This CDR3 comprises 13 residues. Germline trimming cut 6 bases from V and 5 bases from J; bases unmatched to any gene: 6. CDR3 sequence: CSVDRTGGHEQYF. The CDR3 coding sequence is TGCAGCGTCGACCGGACAGGGGGCCACGAGCAGTACTTC.

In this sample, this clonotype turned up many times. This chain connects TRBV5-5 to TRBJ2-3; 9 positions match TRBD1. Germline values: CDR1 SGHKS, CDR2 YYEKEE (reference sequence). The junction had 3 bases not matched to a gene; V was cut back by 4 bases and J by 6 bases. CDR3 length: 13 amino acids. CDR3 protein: CASSPTGGDTQYF. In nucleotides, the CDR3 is TGTGCCAGCAGCCCGACAGGGGGGGATACGCAGTATTTT.

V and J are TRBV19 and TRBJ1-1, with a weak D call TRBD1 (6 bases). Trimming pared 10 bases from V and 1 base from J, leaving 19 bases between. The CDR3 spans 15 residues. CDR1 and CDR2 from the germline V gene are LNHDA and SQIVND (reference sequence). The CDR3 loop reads CATSDRGLWNTEAFF. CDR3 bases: TGTGCCACCTCGGACAGAGGGCTCTGGAACACTGAAGCTTTCTTT.

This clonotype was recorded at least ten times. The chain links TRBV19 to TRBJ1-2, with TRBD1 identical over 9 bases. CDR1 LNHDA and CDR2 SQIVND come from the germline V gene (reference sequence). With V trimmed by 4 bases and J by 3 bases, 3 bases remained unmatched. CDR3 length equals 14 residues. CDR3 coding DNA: TGTGCCAGTAGTAAGCGGACAGGGGACTATGGCTACACCTTC. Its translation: CASSKRTGDYGYTF.

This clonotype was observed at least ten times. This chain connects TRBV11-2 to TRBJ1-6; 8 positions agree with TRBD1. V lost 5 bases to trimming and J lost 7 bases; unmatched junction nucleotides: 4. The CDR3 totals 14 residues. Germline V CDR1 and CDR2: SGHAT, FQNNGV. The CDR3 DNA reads TGTGCCAGCAGCATTGACAGGGGCAATTCACCCCTCCACTTT. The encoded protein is CASSIDRGNSPLHF.

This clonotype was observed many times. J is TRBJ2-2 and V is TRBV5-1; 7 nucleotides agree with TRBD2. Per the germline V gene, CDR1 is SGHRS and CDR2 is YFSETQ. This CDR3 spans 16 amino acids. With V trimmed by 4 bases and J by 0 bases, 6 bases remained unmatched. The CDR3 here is CASSGLSGANTGELFF. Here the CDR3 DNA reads TGCGCCAGCAGCGGTCTGAGCGGGGCGAACACCGGGGAGCTGTTTTTT. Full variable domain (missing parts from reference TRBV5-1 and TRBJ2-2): KAGVTQTPRYLIKTRGQQVTLSCSPISGHRSVSWYQQTPGQGLQFLFEYFSETQRNKGNFPGRFSGRQFSNSRSEMNVSTLELGDSALYLCASSGLSGANTGELFFGEGSRLTVL.

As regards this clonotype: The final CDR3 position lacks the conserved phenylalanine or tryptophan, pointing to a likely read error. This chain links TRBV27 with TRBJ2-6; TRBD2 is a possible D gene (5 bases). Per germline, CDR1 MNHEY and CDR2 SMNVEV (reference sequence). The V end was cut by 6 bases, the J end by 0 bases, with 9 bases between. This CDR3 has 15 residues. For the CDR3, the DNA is TGTGCCAGCAGCCGACGGGGCTCTGGGGCCAACGTCCTGACTCTC. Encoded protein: CASSRRGSGANVLTL.

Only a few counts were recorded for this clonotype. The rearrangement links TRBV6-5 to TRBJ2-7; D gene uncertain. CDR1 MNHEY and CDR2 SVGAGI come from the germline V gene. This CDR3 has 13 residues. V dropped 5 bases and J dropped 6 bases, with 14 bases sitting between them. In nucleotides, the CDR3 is TGTGCCAGCAGTCTCTCCCCCCGTGGCGAGCAGTACTTC. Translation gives CASSLSPRGEQYF.

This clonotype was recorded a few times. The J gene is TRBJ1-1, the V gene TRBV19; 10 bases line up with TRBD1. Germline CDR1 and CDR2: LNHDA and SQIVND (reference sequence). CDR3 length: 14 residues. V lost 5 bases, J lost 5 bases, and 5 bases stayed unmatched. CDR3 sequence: CASSAPDRGTEAFF. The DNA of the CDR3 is TGTGCCAGTAGTGCGCCGGACAGGGGGACTGAAGCTTTCTTT.

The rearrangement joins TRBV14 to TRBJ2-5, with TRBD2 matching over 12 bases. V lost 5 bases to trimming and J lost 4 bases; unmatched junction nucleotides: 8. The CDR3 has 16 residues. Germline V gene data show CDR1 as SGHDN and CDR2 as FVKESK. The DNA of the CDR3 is TGTGCCAGCAGCTTGCTAGCGGGAGGGCCGGGAGAGACCCAGTACTTC. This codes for CASSLLAGGPGETQYF.

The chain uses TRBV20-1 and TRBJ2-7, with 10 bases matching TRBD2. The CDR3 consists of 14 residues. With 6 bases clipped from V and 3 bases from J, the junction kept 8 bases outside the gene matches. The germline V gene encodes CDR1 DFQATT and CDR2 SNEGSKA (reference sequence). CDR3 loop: CSALASGRDYEQYF. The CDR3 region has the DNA TGCAGTGCCCTTGCGAGCGGGAGGGACTACGAGCAGTACTTC.

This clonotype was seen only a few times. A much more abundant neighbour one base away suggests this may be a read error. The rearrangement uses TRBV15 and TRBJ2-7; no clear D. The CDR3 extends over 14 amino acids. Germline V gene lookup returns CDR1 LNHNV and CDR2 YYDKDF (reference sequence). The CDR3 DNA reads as TGTGCCACCAGCCGTGACTTCATTTCCTACGAGCAGTGCTTC. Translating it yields CATSRDFISYEQCF.

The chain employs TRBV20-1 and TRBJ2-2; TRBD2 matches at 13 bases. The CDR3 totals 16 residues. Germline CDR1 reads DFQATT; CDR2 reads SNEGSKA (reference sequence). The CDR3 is CSARMTGLAGLGELFF. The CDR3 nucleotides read TGCAGCGCCAGGATGACGGGACTAGCGGGACTGGGGGAGCTGTTTTTT.

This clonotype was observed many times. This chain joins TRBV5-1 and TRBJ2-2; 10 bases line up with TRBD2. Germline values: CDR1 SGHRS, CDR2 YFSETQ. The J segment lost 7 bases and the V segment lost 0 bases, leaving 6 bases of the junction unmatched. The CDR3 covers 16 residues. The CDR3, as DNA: TGCGCCAGCAGCTTGGTCCCTAGCGGGAGTGTCGGGGAGCTGTTTTTT. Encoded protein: CASSLVPSGSVGELFF.

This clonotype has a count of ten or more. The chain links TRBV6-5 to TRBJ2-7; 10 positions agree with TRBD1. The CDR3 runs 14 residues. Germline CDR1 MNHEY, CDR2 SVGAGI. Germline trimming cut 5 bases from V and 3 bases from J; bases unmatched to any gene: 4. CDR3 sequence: CASSTGDRGYEQYF. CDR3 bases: TGTGCCAGCAGTACCGGGGACAGGGGCTACGAGCAGTACTTC.

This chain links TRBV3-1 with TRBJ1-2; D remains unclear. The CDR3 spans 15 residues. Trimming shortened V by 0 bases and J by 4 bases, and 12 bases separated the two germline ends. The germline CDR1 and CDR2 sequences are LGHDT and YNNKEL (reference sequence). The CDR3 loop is CASSQDLGPSYGYTF. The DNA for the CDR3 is TGTGCCAGCAGCCAAGATCTAGGCCCCAGCTATGGCTACACCTTC.

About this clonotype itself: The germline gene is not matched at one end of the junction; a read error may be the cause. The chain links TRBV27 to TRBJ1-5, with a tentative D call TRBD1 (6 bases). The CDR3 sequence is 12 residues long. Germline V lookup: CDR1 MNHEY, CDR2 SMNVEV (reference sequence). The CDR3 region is CATSQGNQPQHF. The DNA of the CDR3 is TGTGCCACCAGTCAGGGGAACCAGCCCCAGCATTTT.